This T cell receptor (beta chain) comes out of a study of monozygotic twins with inflammatory bowel disease. Broader study findings: The data offered no way to tell different T cell subtypes apart.

TCRdb reprocessed the 5' RACE reads, keeping one entry per CDR3 protein, no DNA. In all, the sample yields about 380,000 distinct CDR3 sequences. Per the germline V gene, CDR1 is MNHEY and CDR2 is SVGEGT. The length of the CDR3 is 16 residues. Note on this clonotype: Its antigen is unknown.

This chain connects TRBV6-2 or TRBV6-3 to TRBJ2-4; TCRdb indicates TRBD1, and absent DNA this call remains unverified. Sequenced: blood. This clonotype was sampled from a human donor with ulcerative colitis or Crohn's disease, or a healthy co-twin of an affected twin (not recorded which). CDR3 sequence reads: CASSYATGVAKNIQYF.